Listed below are T cell receptor beta chains from one sample, sequenced in a study of cytomegalovirus exposure and HLA in healthy donors. Sequenced by immunoSEQ multiplex PCR; TCRdb stores in-frame clones only, minus some. The sample yields about 95,000 clones, roughly 82% seen once. The sequenced material came from PBMCs. The receptors come from a man younger than 40 in good health and CMV-seropositive. The CDR3 runs from the conserved cysteine through the conserved F or W. A D gene is named only where the DNA matches it firmly. Clone size is given for some rows only: seen once, a few or many times, or a class if the clone is expanded.

CDR3aa: CASSISGTSGTYEQYF
d_gene: NA
v_gene: TRBV21-1
abundance: NA
j_gene: TRBJ2-7

CDR3aa: CATSRRTSGSINEQFF
d_gene: TRBD2
v_gene: TRBV15
abundance: NA
j_gene: TRBJ2-1

CDR3aa: CASSTYVSRDIWNEQFF
d_gene: NA
v_gene: TRBV7-9
abundance: NA
j_gene: TRBJ2-1

CDR3aa: CASSWTAPGQANYGYTF
d_gene: TRBD1
v_gene: TRBV5-4
abundance: once
j_gene: TRBJ1-2

CDR3aa: CATSTSGSVQETQYF
d_gene: TRBD2
v_gene: TRBV10-3
abundance: NA
j_gene: TRBJ2-5

CDR3aa: CASSLGLAGETQYF
d_gene: TRBD2
v_gene: TRBV5-1
abundance: NA
j_gene: TRBJ2-5

CDR3aa: CASSPTGVNTGELFF
d_gene: TRBD1
v_gene: TRBV19
abundance: NA
j_gene: TRBJ2-2

CDR3aa: CASSEGQASGNTIYF
d_gene: TRBD1
v_gene: TRBV5-4
abundance: NA
j_gene: TRBJ1-3

CDR3aa: CASSRSLGGGTEAFF
d_gene: NA
v_gene: TRBV4-3
abundance: NA
j_gene: TRBJ1-1

CDR3aa: CAISTGTSITGELFF
d_gene: TRBD2
v_gene: TRBV10-3
abundance: NA
j_gene: TRBJ2-2

CDR3aa: CSVGVAGGPGLGTQYF
d_gene: TRBD2
v_gene: TRBV29-1
abundance: NA
j_gene: TRBJ2-5

CDR3aa: CASSLQGFNEKLFF
d_gene: TRBD1
v_gene: TRBV5-8
abundance: NA
j_gene: TRBJ1-4

CDR3aa: CASRAGLKHEQFF
d_gene: TRBD2
v_gene: TRBV6-5
abundance: once
j_gene: TRBJ2-1

CDR3aa: CARSSTRAGQPNQPQHF
d_gene: NA
v_gene: TRBV5-3
abundance: NA
j_gene: TRBJ1-5

CDR3aa: CASSPPPQETQYF
d_gene: NA
v_gene: TRBV25-1
abundance: NA
j_gene: TRBJ2-5

CDR3aa: CASSMGALTGELFF
d_gene: NA
v_gene: TRBV19
abundance: NA
j_gene: TRBJ2-2

CDR3aa: CASSRTTRSYEQYF
d_gene: NA
v_gene: TRBV28
abundance: NA
j_gene: NA

CDR3aa: CASSSFDTLSTDTQYF
d_gene: NA
v_gene: TRBV5-6
abundance: NA
j_gene: TRBJ2-3

CDR3aa: CATSREAGGTYEQYF
d_gene: TRBD2
v_gene: TRBV15
abundance: few
j_gene: TRBJ2-7

CDR3aa: CASSGRFIGGEKLFF
d_gene: NA
v_gene: TRBV25-1
abundance: NA
j_gene: TRBJ1-4

CDR3aa: CASSNQGLSLNTEAFF
d_gene: NA
v_gene: TRBV19
abundance: NA
j_gene: TRBJ1-1

CDR3aa: CASSPGGSGALSEAFF
d_gene: NA
v_gene: TRBV11-3
abundance: NA
j_gene: TRBJ1-1

CDR3aa: CASSPRSGSGKQETQYF
d_gene: NA
v_gene: TRBV18
abundance: NA
j_gene: TRBJ2-5

CDR3aa: CASSVRGERYNEQFF
d_gene: TRBD2
v_gene: TRBV9
abundance: NA
j_gene: TRBJ2-1

CDR3aa: CASTGSWGANEKLFF
d_gene: NA
v_gene: TRBV2
abundance: NA
j_gene: TRBJ1-4

CDR3aa: CASSASGSSYNEQFF
d_gene: TRBD2
v_gene: TRBV9
abundance: NA
j_gene: TRBJ2-1

CDR3aa: CASSVDPGKETQYF
d_gene: NA
v_gene: TRBV9
abundance: NA
j_gene: TRBJ2-5